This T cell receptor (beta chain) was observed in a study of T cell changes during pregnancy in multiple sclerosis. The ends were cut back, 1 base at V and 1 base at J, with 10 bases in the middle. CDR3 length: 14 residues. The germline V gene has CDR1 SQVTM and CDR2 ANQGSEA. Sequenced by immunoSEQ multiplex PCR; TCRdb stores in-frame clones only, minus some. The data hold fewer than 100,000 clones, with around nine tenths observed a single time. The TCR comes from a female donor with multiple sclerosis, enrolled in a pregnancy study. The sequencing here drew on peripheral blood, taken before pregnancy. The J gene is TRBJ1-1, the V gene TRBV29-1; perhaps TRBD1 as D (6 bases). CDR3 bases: TGCAGCGTTGAAGTCCAGGGGCGGAACACTGAAGCTTTCTTT. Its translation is CSVEVQGRNTEAFF.